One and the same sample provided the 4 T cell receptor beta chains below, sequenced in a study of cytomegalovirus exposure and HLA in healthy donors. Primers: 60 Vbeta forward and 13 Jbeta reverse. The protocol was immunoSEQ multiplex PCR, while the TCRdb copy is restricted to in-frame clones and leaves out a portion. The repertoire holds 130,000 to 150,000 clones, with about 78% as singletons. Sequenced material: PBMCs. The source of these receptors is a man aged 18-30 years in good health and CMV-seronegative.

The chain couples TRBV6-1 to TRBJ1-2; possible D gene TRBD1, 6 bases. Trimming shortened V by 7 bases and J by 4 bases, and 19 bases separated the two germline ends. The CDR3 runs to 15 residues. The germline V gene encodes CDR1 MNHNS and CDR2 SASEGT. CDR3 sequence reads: CASTGWGRAGYGYTF. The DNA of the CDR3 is TGTGCCAGCACCGGGTGGGGGCGGGCGGGCTATGGCTACACCTTC.

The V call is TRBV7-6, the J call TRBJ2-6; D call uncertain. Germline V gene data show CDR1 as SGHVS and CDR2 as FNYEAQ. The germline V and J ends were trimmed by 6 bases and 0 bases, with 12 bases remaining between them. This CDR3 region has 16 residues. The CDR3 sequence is CASSLPPGSGANVLTF. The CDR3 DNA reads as TGTGCCAGCAGTCTCCCACCAGGCTCTGGGGCCAACGTCCTGACTTTC.

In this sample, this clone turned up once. CDR3 loop: CASEGSGRSYEQYF. The CDR3 nucleotides are TGTGCCAGCGAGGGGAGCGGGAGGTCCTACGAGCAGTACTTC. V gene TRBV6-1 combines with J gene TRBJ2-7; 9 positions match TRBD2. CDR1 and CDR2 (germline): MNHNS, SASEGT. V lost 8 bases and J lost 1; bases outside the gene matches: 6. CDR3 size: 14 residues.

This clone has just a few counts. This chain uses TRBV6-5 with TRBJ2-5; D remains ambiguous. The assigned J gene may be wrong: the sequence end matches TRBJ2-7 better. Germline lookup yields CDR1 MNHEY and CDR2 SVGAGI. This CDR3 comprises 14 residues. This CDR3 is CASSPLESSYEQYF. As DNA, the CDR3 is TGTGCCAGCAGTCCCTTAGAAAGCTCCTACGAGCAGTACTTC.